These T cell receptor beta chains were read from a single sample in a study of T cell changes during pregnancy in multiple sclerosis. Method: immunoSEQ multiplex PCR; TCRdb's copy keeps in-frame clones and lacks some. There are 15,000 or so clones in the sample; approximately 90% occur only once, and 7.7% lies in the top ten. The source material was CD8+ T cells from peripheral blood mononuclear cells, sampled in the second trimester of pregnancy. All receptors come from a female donor in good health, enrolled as a control in a pregnancy study. Both conserved end residues are part of each CDR3. The D gene is left open where the match is weak. A row's size may be missing; if present it is once, few, many or a size class.

NA	TRBV29-1	NA	TRBJ2-1	TGCAGCGTTGAAGGGGGGGTCCCCTTTAGTTACAATGAGCAGTTCTTC	CSVEGGVPFSYNEQFF
TRBD2	TRBV4-3	NA	TRBJ2-7	TGCGCCAGCAGCCAAACTAGCGGTCCAACCTACGAGCAGTACTTC	CASSQTSGPTYEQYF
TRBD1	TRBV5-1	NA	TRBJ2-1	TGCGCCAGCAGCTTGCGTCCGACAGGGGTTATGAATGAGCAGTTCTTC	CASSLRPTGVMNEQFF
NA	TRBV23-1	once	TRBJ1-1	TGCGCCAGCAGTCTTCCAGAGCAGGGCAATACTGAAGCTTTCTTT	CASSLPEQGNTEAFF
NA	TRBV5-6	NA	TRBJ1-1	TGTGCCAGCAGCTTGATTGGGGGGGCCGCTACCGAAGCTTTCTTT	CASSLIGGAATEAFF
TRBD1	TRBV5-6	NA	TRBJ2-1	TGTGCCAGCAGCTTGGCCGGGACAGGGGACAATGAGCAGTTCTTC	CASSLAGTGDNEQFF
NA	TRBV27	NA	TRBJ2-7	TGTGCCAGCAGTTTACGCGGGTACTACTACGAGCAGTACTTC	CASSLRGYYYEQYF
TRBD2	TRBV5-8	once	TRBJ2-3	TGTGCCAGCAGCTTAGCCCCTAGCGGACCCACAGATACGCAGTATTTT	CASSLAPSGPTDTQYF
TRBD1	TRBV27	NA	TRBJ1-2	TGTGCCAGCAGTTTACAGGGGGTGGGCGGCTACACCTTC	CASSLQGVGGYTF
TRBD2	TRBV6-4	NA	TRBJ2-3	TGTGCCAGCAGCGCTAGCGGGGGGATGGGAACAGATACGCAGTATTTT	CASSASGGMGTDTQYF
NA	TRBV7-6	once	TRBJ2-7	TGTGCCAGCAGCTTAGGGACAGAAAGCTACGAGCAGTACTTC	CASSLGTESYEQYF
NA	TRBV6-5	few	TRBJ2-7	TGTGCCAGCAGTTACTCAACCCGGGGGTACGAGCAGTACTTC	CASSYSTRGYEQYF
NA	TRBV6-4	NA	TRBJ2-3	TGTGCCAGCAGTGAGGGGGGAACAGATACGCAGTATTTT	CASSEGGTDTQYF